Each of the 24 T cell receptor beta chains below was sequenced from the same sample in a study of blood T cell repertoires in COVID-19. Some clones are missing from TCRdb's copy, which holds only in-frame ones; the method was immunoSEQ multiplex PCR. The sample has 150,000 to 200,000 clones, roughly 80% seen once. Sequencing was performed on peripheral blood. Receptors were obtained from a human donor in a cohort sampled during active COVID-19.

The J gene is TRBJ2-4, the V gene TRBV3-1 (or the pseudogene TRBV3-2); TRBD1 matches 10 bases. The junction had 18 bases not matched to a gene; V was cut back by 4 bases and J by 0 bases. The germline gives CDR1 LGHDT, CDR2 YNNKEL (reference sequence). This CDR3 is built from 21 residues. As DNA, the CDR3 is TGTGCCAGCAGCCGCCGGGACAGGGGACAGATCGCACAACTAGCCAAAAACATTCAGTACTTC. This gives the protein CASSRRDRGQIAQLAKNIQYF.

The genes are TRBV9 and TRBJ1-6; a possible D gene is TRBD1 (6 bases). V shed 3 bases and J shed 10 bases, with 17 bases lying between them. Germline V gives CDR1 SGDLS, CDR2 YYNGEE. This CDR3 spans 15 amino acids. The CDR3 DNA sequence: TGTGCCAGCAGCGGATCAAACAGGGTCGAGTCACCCCTCCACTTT. It encodes CASSGSNRVESPLHF.

The V call is TRBV9, the J call TRBJ1-2; possible D gene TRBD1, 6 bases. The CDR3 is 15 residues long. The V gene lost 0 bases and the J gene lost 4 bases, with 13 bases spanning the gap. Germline V gives CDR1 SGDLS, CDR2 YYNGEE. The CDR3 here is CASSVATGTIYGYTF. For the CDR3, the DNA is TGTGCCAGCAGCGTAGCTACAGGGACGATCTATGGCTACACCTTC.

The chain has TRBV18 and TRBJ2-5; weak D call: TRBD2 (6 bases). The CDR3 length is 14 residues. V lost 6 bases to trimming and J lost 5 bases, with 16 bases between them. Germline V CDR1 and CDR2: KGHSH, LQKENI. The CDR3 bases are TGTGCCAGCTCCCAGGGACTCCTAGTTGAGACCCAGTACTTC. This encodes CASSQGLLVETQYF.

The CDR3 protein is CAIKPWNSEASGNTIYF. The CDR3 DNA reads as TGTGCCATCAAGCCGTGGAACTCTGAGGCCTCTGGAAACACCATATATTTT. The chain is built from TRBV10-3 and TRBJ1-3; no reliable D call. The CDR3 extends over 17 amino acids. Trimming took 7 bases from V and 0 from J, leaving 19 bases between them. Per germline, CDR1 ENHRY and CDR2 SYGVKD.

This chain uses TRBV3-1 (or the pseudogene TRBV3-2) with TRBJ1-1; perhaps TRBD1 as D (5 bases). This CDR3 contains 12 residues. The V and J ends lost 1 base and 11 bases respectively, with 11 bases between them. Germline loops: CDR1 LGHDT, CDR2 YNNKEL (reference sequence). The CDR3 DNA reads as TGTGCCAGCAGCCAAGGGGGGGAGACGGCTTTCTTT. Its translation: CASSQGGETAFF.

The chain links TRBV19 to TRBJ2-7, with a tentative D call TRBD2 (5 bases). V was cut by 3 bases and J by 2 bases, with 11 bases left in between. Germline CDR1 LNHDA, CDR2 SQIVND (reference sequence). The CDR3 contains 14 residues. The CDR3 nucleotides are TGTGCCAGTAGTATGACTACAAGTGCCTACGAGCAGTACTTC. Its protein is CASSMTTSAYEQYF.

This CDR3 is CASSLQAGGNYGYTF. Written as DNA, the CDR3 is TGCGCCAGCAGCCTCCAAGCGGGGGGTAACTATGGCTACACCTTC. This chain links TRBV4-1 with TRBJ1-2; the D gene is possibly TRBD1 (5 bases). This CDR3 has 15 amino acids. V lost 4 bases and J 1 base, leaving 13 bases between the germline ends. Germline V gene data show CDR1 as MGHRA and CDR2 as YSYEKL.

The chain joins TRBV7-9 to TRBJ1-1; 9 bases fit TRBD1. There are 15 residues in the CDR3. The trim removed 5 bases at V and 5 bases at J, leaving 9 bases unmatched. Germline V gene lookup returns CDR1 SEHNR and CDR2 FQNEAQ (reference sequence). In nucleotides, the CDR3 is TGTGCCAGCAGCCCCCCCGGACAGGGGAGGACTGAAGCTTTCTTT. It encodes CASSPPGQGRTEAFF.

The chain links TRBV5-5 to TRBJ1-5; D gene unclear. V lost 4 bases to trimming and J lost 4 bases, with 18 bases between them. Germline assignment: CDR1 SGHKS and CDR2 YYEKEE (reference sequence). CDR3 length equals 16 residues. This CDR3 is CASSQDGRTFNQPQHF. The DNA of the CDR3 is TGTGCCAGCAGCCAGGACGGTAGGACTTTTAATCAGCCCCAGCATTTT. The whole variable domain, remainder taken from reference TRBV5-5 and TRBJ1-5, is DAGVTQSPTHLIKTRGQQVTLRCSPISGHKSVSWYQQVLGQGPQFIFQYYEKEERGRGNFPDRFSARQFPNYSSELNVNALLLGDSALYLCASSQDGRTFNQPQHFGDGTRLSIL.

This clone was recorded a few times. J is TRBJ1-5 and V is TRBV21-1; the table's TRBD1 call for D was not verified on the DNA. TRBV21-1 is a recognized pseudogene. The CDR3 contains 17 residues. CDR3 nucleotide sequence: TGTGCCAGCAGCGGCCGACAGGGGAAGACGAGCAATCAGCCCCAGCATTTT. Protein product: CASSGRQGKTSNQPQHF.

V usage is TRBV5-6 and J usage is TRBJ1-4, with 7 bases that match TRBD1. V shed 5 bases, J shed 6 bases, and the junction held 10 bases outside the gene matches. The germline gives CDR1 SGHDT, CDR2 YYEEEE. The CDR3 length is 15 residues. CDR3 DNA: TGTGCCAGCAGTGGGGATCCGACAGGGTATGAAAAACTGTTTTTT. It translates to CASSGDPTGYEKLFF.

The chain uses TRBV11-1 and TRBJ2-7; D may be TRBD2 (5 bases). Deletions cut 0 bases from V and 5 bases from J, with 8 bases between. Germline V CDR1 and CDR2: SGHAT, FQDESV (reference sequence). This CDR3 region has 13 residues. Written as DNA, the CDR3 is TGTGCCAGCAGCTTAGCCCGGGGTAACGAGCAGTACTTC. Residues: CASSLARGNEQYF.

The chain combines TRBV6-5 with TRBJ2-7, with D possibly being TRBD2 (6 bases). Germline-derived CDR1 and CDR2 are MNHEY and SVGAGI. The CDR3 length is 14 residues. Trimming pared 4 bases from V and 5 bases from J, leaving 15 bases between. The CDR3 reads CASSFLGLSHEQYF. Here the CDR3 DNA reads TGTGCCAGCAGTTTCCTCGGACTATCCCACGAGCAGTACTTC.

The chain uses TRBV7-9 and TRBJ1-6; perhaps TRBD1 as D (5 bases). V shed 4 bases and J shed 6 bases, with 10 bases lying between them. The CDR3 sequence is 14 residues long. Germline lookup yields CDR1 SEHNR and CDR2 FQNEAQ (reference sequence). CDR3 loop: CASSWDWPNSPLHF. The CDR3, as DNA: TGTGCCAGCAGCTGGGACTGGCCTAATTCACCCCTCCACTTT.

The chain recombines TRBV7-8 with TRBJ1-5; D may be TRBD1 (6 bases). Germline V gene lookup returns CDR1 SGHVS and CDR2 FQNEAQ. Deletions cut 4 bases from V and 5 bases from J, with 15 bases between. This CDR3 is built from 15 residues. DNA of the CDR3: TGTGCCAGCAGCTCGCTGACAGGTCCGGATCAGCCCCAGCATTTT. Translating it yields CASSSLTGPDQPQHF.

This chain links TRBV9 with TRBJ1-2; possible D gene TRBD1, 5 bases. CDR3 length equals 13 residues. V was trimmed by 5 bases and J by 8 bases, leaving 16 bases between them. Germline CDR1 SGDLS, CDR2 YYNGEE. The CDR3 region has the DNA TGTGCCAGCAGTTCTCAGGGCGCCTGGGGCTACACCTTC. Translating it yields CASSSQGAWGYTF.

V gene TRBV3-1 (or the pseudogene TRBV3-2) combines with J gene TRBJ1-2; maybe TRBD1 (5 bases). The germline V gene encodes CDR1 LGHDT and CDR2 YNNKEL (reference sequence). This CDR3 is 16 amino acids long. Trimming pared 2 bases from V and 4 bases from J, leaving 17 bases between. In DNA, the CDR3 is TGTGCCAGCAGCCAATCCCAGGGAGGGAGATTCTATGGCTACACCTTC. Its translation is CASSQSQGGRFYGYTF.

V is TRBV12-3 or TRBV12-4 and J is TRBJ2-2, with a tentative D call TRBD1 (6 bases). With 9 bases removed from V and 3 bases from J, the gap between germline ends came to 11 bases. The CDR3 length is 13 residues. CDR3: CASGGGYTGELFF. CDR3 nucleotide sequence: TGTGCCAGTGGGGGCGGATACACCGGGGAGCTGTTTTTT.

This chain joins TRBV5-1 and TRBJ2-6, with a tentative D call TRBD2 (6 bases). CDR1 is SGHRS, CDR2 YFSETQ, per germline. The CDR3 sequence is 17 residues long. Deletions cut 0 bases from V and 2 bases from J, with 12 bases between. The CDR3 region is CASSLVFWGAGANVLTF. Written as DNA, the CDR3 is TGCGCCAGCAGCTTGGTTTTTTGGGGGGCTGGGGCCAACGTCCTGACTTTC.

This rearrangement joins TRBV19 to TRBJ1-4; 8 nucleotides line up with TRBD1. Looked up from germline, CDR1 is LNHDA and CDR2 is SQIVND (reference sequence). The CDR3 consists of 15 residues. V lost 4 bases and J lost 5; bases outside the gene matches: 6. CDR3 loop: CASSTLDRANEKLFF. The CDR3 nucleotides are TGTGCCAGTAGTACCTTGGACAGGGCGAATGAAAAACTGTTTTTT.

The chain employs TRBV7-3 and TRBJ2-3; D may be TRBD1 (7 bases). Germline loops: CDR1 SGHTA, CDR2 FQGTGA. CDR3 size: 14 residues. Deletions cut 5 bases from V and 4 bases from J, with 13 bases between. The DNA of the CDR3 is TGTGCCAGCAGCCGGACAGGAGGGGCAGATACGCAGTATTTT. It encodes CASSRTGGADTQYF.

This clone was recorded a few times. This chain links TRBV19 with TRBJ1-1; D is possibly TRBD1 (6 bases). Deletions cut 5 bases from V and 8 bases from J, with 9 bases between. Looked up from germline, CDR1 is LNHDA and CDR2 is SQIVND (reference sequence). There are 11 residues in the CDR3. The DNA for the CDR3 is TGTGCCAGTAGTTCCGGGACAGAAGCTTTCTTT. Amino acids: CASSSGTEAFF.

This clone was counted only a few times. The chain links TRBV2 to TRBJ1-1; maybe TRBD1 (6 bases). Trimming cost V 7 bases and J 7 bases, with 10 bases left between them. The CDR3 is made up of 11 amino acids. The V gene's germline CDR1 is SNHLY and CDR2 FYNNEI. In DNA, the CDR3 is TGTGCCAGCACCCTGGACAGTGAAGCTTTCTTT. This sequence encodes CASTLDSEAFF.